This T cell receptor beta chain originates from a study of T cell responses to AZD1222 COVID-19 vaccine. Turning to this clone: Its cognate antigen is unknown.

The CDR3 spans 13 residues. The V segment lost 9 bases and the J segment 3 bases; nucleotides outside the gene matches: 6. Germline V CDR1 and CDR2: SGHTS, YDEGEE. Study-wide results and limits: Nearly half of spike-specific TCRs reportedly go after variant regions that carry no mutations.

Sequenced by immunoSEQ multiplex PCR; TCRdb stores in-frame clones only, minus some. The sample carries roughly 180,000 clones, 87% recorded once. V is TRBV5-8 and J is TRBJ1-5; 7 bases line up with TRBD1. The sequence derives from an adult in good health. Sequenced material: peripheral blood, taken on day 0 of MenACWY control vaccination. This CDR3 reads CAISQGVNQPQHF. CDR3 in DNA: TGTGCCATATCTCAGGGGGTCAATCAGCCCCAGCATTTT. The entire variable domain, with the rest obtained from reference TRBV5-8 and TRBJ1-5, is as follows: EAGVTQSPTHLIKTRGQQATLRCSPISGHTSVYWYQQALGLGLQFLLWYDEGEERNRGNFPPRFSGRQFPNYSSELNVNALELEDSALYLCAISQGVNQPQHFGDGTRLSIL.